This note documents a single T cell receptor (delta chain) sequence. A far larger clone is one nucleotide away, so this likely arose from a read error. Other DNA sequences from this sample encode an identical CDR3 as well. The CDR3 extends over 20 amino acids. The germline V gene encodes CDR1 TSWWSYY and CDR2 QGS. This sample was included in a study of γδ T cells in repeated Plasmodium falciparum infection. At the level of the study: Sampling occurred at baseline, pre-infection for selected infections, and 21 days post-infection.

TCRdb re-processed the multiplex PCR reads via CATT. The data hold around 89,000 delta-chain clones, with about 1.5% observed a single time. Flow sorting of PBMC yielded separate Vgamma9/Vdelta2+ and Vdelta2-negative gammadelta T cell populations for bulk repertoire analysis. The genes are TRDV1 and TRDJ1, with TRDD3 identical over 11 bases. TCRdb gives no J gene; it was assigned here by matching the DNA to germline. The receptor's source is a pool of human donors (malaria-infected and uninfected, not separated). Sequenced material: gamma-delta T cells from blood. The CDR3 DNA reads TGCGCTCTTGGGGAATACCGTTTGGCTGGGGGATACCCAGGCACCGATAAACTCATCTTT. Amino acids: CALGEYRLAGGYPGTDKLIF.